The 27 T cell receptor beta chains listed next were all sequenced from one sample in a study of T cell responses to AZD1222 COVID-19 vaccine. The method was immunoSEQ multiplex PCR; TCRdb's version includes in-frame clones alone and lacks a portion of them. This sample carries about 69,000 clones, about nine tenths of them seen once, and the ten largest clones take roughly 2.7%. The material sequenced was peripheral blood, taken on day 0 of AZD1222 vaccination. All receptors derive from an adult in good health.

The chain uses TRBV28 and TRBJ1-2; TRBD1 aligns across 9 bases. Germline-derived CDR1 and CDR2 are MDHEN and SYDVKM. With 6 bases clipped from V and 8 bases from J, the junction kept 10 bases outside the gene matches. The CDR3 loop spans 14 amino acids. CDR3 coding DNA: TGTGCCAGCAGCACACTAAGGGACAGGGACGGCTACACCTTC. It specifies CASSTLRDRDGYTF.

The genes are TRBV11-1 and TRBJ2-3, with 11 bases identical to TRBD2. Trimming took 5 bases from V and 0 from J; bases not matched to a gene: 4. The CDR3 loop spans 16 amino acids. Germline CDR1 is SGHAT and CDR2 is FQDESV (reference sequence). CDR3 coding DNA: TGTGCCAGCAGCCGTCTAGCGGGAGGAAGCACAGATACGCAGTATTTT. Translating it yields CASSRLAGGSTDTQYF.

CDR3 residues: CASSVGGRGSGNYGYTF. CDR3 DNA: TGTGCCAGCAGCGTAGGAGGCAGGGGGAGCGGTAACTATGGCTACACCTTC. The genes are TRBV9 and TRBJ1-2, with 7 bases fitting TRBD1. Trimming took 0 bases from V and 1 from J; bases not matched to a gene: 9. CDR1 SGDLS and CDR2 YYNGEE come from the germline V gene. The CDR3 totals 17 residues.

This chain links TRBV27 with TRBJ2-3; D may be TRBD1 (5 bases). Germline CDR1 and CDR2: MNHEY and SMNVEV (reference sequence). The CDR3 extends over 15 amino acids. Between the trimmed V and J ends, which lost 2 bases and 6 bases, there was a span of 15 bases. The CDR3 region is CASSLGLGQRDTQYF. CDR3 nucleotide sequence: TGTGCCAGCAGTTTAGGGCTGGGGCAGCGCGATACGCAGTATTTT.

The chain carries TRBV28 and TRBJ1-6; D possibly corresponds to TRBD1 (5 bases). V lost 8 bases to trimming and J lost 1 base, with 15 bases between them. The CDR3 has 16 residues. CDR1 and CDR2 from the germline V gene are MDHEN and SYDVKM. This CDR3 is CASLDRRKSYNSPLHF. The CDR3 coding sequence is TGTGCCAGCCTTGACAGACGGAAGTCCTATAATTCACCCCTCCACTTT.

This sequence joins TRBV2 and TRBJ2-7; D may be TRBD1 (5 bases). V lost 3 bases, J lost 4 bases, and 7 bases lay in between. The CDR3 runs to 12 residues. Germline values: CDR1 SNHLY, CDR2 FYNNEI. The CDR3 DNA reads TGTGCCAGCAGTGATTCAGGGTACGAGCAGTACTTC. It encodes CASSDSGYEQYF.

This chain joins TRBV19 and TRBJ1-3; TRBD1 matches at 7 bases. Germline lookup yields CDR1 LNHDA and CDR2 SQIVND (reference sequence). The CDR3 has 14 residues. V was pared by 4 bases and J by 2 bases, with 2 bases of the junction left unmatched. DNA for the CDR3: TGTGCCAGTAGTACCGGACAGGCTGGAAACACCATATATTTT. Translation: CASSTGQAGNTIYF.

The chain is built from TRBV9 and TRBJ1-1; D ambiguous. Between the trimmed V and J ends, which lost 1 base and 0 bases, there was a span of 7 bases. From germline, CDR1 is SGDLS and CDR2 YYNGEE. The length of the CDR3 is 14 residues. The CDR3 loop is CASSVNPLNTEAFF. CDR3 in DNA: TGTGCCAGCAGCGTAAACCCGTTGAACACTGAAGCTTTCTTT.

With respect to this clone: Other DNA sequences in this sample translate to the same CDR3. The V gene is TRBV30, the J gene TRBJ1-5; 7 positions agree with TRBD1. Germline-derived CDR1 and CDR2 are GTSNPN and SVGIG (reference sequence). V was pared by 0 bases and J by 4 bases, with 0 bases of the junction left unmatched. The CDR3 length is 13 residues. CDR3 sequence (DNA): TGTGCCTGGAGTGTACAGGGGAATCAGCCCCAGCATTTT. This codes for CAWSVQGNQPQHF.

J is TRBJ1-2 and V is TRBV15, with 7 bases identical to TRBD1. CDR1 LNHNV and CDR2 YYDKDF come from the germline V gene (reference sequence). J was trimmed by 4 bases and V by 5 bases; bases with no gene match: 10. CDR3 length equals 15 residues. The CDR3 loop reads CATSGRDSKLYGYTF. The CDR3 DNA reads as TGTGCCACCAGCGGCAGGGACAGCAAACTCTATGGCTACACCTTC.

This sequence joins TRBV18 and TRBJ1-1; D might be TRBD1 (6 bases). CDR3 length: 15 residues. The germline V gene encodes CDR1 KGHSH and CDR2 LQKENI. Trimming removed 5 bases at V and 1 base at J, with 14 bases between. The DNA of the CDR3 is TGTGCCAGCTCAGAGATGACAGGCTCGAACACTGAAGCTTTCTTT. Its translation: CASSEMTGSNTEAFF.

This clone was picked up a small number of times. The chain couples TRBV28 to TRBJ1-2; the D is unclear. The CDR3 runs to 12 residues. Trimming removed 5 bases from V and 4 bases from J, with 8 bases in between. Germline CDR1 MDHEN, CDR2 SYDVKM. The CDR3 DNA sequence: TGTGCCAGCAGTACCCCGACCTATGGCTACACCTTC. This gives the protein CASSTPTYGYTF.

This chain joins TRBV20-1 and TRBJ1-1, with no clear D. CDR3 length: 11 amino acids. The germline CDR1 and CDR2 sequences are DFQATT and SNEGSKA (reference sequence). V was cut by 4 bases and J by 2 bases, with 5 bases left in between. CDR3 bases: TGCAGTGCTACTGCTAACACTGAAGCTTTCTTT. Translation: CSATANTEAFF.

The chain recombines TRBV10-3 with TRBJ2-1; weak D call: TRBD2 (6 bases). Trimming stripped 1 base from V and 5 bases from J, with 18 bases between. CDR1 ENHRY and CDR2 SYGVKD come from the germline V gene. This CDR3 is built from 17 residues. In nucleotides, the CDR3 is TGTGCCATCAGTGAGTTAGCTCGGGAGTCCCCCCACAATGAGCAGTTCTTC. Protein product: CAISELARESPHNEQFF.

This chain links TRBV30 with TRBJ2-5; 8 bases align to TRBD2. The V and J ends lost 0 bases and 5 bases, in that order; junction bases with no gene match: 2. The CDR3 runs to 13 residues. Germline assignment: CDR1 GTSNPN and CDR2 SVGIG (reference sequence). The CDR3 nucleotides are TGTGCCTGGAGTGTAACGGGAGGGGAGACCCAGTACTTC. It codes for CAWSVTGGETQYF.

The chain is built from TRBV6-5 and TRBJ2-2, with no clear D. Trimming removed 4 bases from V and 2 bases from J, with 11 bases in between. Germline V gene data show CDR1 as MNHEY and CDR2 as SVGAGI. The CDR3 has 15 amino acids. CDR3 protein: CASSSTATNTGELFF. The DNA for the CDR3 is TGTGCCAGCAGTTCTACAGCTACTAACACCGGGGAGCTGTTTTTT.

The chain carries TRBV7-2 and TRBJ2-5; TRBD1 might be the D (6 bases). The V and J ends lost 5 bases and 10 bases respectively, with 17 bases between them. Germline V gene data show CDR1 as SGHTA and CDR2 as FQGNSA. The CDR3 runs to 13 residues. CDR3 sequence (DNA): TGTGCCAGCAGCCAAAGGCCTAACAGGGACCAGTACTTC. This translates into CASSQRPNRDQYF.

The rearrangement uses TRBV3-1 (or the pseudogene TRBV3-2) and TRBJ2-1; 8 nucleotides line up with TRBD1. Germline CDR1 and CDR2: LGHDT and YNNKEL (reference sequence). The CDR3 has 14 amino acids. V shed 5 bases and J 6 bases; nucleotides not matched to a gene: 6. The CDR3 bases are TGTGCCAGCAGCTTAAGGACAGGGACCAATGAGCAGTTCTTC. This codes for CASSLRTGTNEQFF.

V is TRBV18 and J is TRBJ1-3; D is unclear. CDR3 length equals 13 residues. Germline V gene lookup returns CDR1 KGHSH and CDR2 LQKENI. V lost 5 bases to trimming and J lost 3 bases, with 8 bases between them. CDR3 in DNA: TGTGCCAGCTCAACCAATATTGGAAACACCATATATTTT. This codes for CASSTNIGNTIYF.

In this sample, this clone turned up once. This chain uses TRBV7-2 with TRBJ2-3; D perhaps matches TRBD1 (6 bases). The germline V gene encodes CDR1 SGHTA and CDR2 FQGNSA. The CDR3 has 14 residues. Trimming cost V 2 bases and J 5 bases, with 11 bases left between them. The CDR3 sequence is CASSLSGAGDTQYF. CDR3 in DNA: TGTGCCAGCAGCTTATCAGGGGCTGGAGATACGCAGTATTTT.

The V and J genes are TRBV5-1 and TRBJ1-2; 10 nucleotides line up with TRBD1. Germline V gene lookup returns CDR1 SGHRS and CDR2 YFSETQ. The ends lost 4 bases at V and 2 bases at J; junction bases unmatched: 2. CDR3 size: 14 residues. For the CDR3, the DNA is TGCGCCAGCAGCCCGGGACAGGGGAACTATGGCTACACCTTC. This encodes CASSPGQGNYGYTF.

CDR3 sequence: CASSLIYEQYF. CDR3 DNA: TGTGCCAGCAGTCTAATTTACGAGCAGTACTTC. The chain joins TRBV28 to TRBJ2-7; D unresolved. This CDR3 is built from 11 residues. Germline-derived CDR1 and CDR2 are MDHEN and SYDVKM. Trimming cost V 5 bases and J 4 bases, with 6 bases left between them.

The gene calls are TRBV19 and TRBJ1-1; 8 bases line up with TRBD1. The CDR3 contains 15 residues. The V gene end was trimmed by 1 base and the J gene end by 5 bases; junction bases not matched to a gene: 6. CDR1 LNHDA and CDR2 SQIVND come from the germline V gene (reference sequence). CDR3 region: CASSIGGQGDTEAFF. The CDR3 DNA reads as TGTGCCAGTAGTATAGGCGGACAGGGCGATACTGAAGCTTTCTTT. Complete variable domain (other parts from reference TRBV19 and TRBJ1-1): DGGITQSPKYLFRKEGQNVTLSCEQNLNHDAMYWYRQDPGQGLRLIYYSQIVNDFQKGDIAEGYSVSREKKESFPLTVTSAQKNPTAFYLCASSIGGQGDTEAFFGQGTRLTVV.

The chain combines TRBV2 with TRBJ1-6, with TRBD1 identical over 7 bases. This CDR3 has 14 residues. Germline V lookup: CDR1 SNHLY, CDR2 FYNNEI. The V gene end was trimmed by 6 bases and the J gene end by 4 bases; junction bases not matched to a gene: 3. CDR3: CASSRDRYNSPLHF. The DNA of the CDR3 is TGTGCCAGCAGCCGGGACAGATATAATTCACCCCTCCACTTT.

The CDR3 loop is CASRRTVIMNTEAFF. The CDR3 region has the DNA TGTGCCAGCAGGAGGACGGTCATCATGAACACTGAAGCTTTCTTT. The chain combines TRBV27 with TRBJ1-1; no reliable D call. V was shortened by 6 bases and J by 0 bases, with 14 bases between the two germline ends. The CDR3 is 15 amino acids. The germline CDR1 and CDR2 sequences are MNHEY and SMNVEV (reference sequence).

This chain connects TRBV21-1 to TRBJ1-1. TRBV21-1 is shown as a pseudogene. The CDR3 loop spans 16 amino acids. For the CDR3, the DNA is TGTGCCAGCAGCAATTGTTATCGGACGGTGAACACTGAAGCTTTCTTT. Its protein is CASSNCYRTVNTEAFF.

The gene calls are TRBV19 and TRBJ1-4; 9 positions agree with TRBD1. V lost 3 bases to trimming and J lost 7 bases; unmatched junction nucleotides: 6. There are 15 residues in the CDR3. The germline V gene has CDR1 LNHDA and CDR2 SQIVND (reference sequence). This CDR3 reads CASSIGTGYGEKLFF. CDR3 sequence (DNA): TGTGCCAGTAGTATCGGGACAGGGTACGGTGAAAAACTGTTTTTT.